This TCR beta chain is from a study of T cell responses to AZD1222 COVID-19 vaccine. Study background: Some second doses came at about 4 weeks and others at about 12 weeks; these were pooled.

On this clone itself: The antigen is unknown.

V was pared by 5 bases and J by 7 bases, with 24 bases between. The germline gives CDR1 GTSNPN, CDR2 SVGIG (reference sequence). The CDR3 loop spans 15 amino acids. Sequencing was performed with immunoSEQ multiplex PCR; in TCRdb, only in-frame clones are kept and a portion is missing. Among more than 110,000 clones listed, around 90% were seen once. Findings and limits, study-wide: The donor cohort was predominantly white British with a female majority, and clonal diversity may have been underestimated.

The chain uses TRBV30 and TRBJ2-7, with D tentatively TRBD2 (7 bases). Sequencing was performed on peripheral blood, taken on day 0 of AZD1222 vaccination. This clonotype was obtained from an adult in good health. CDR3 bases: TGTGCCTGGGAGCTGATACGGGGGGCGCCGAGGGAGCAGTACTTC. Its translation is CAWELIRGAPREQYF.